Sequencing of this T cell receptor beta chain was carried out in a study of cytomegalovirus exposure and HLA in healthy donors. The study ran its PCR with 60 Vbeta and 13 Jbeta primers. Profiled with immunoSEQ multiplex PCR; TCRdb holds only in-frame clones, not every one. This repertoire shows 200,000 to 250,000 clones, around 79% found once; its top ten account for around 1.8%. Study results and caveats: Earlier findings revealed that most TCR beta V segments proved productive either about 87% or about 30% of the time. Later analysis demonstrated an association between a missense DCLRE1C variant and TCR beta V- and J-gene trimming. What TCR beta sequences reportedly achieved was accurate prediction of HLA-A and HLA-B alleles in most subjects.

Concerning this clone itself: Antigen: not known. Its ends do not fully match the called genes, so a read error is possible. Other DNA sequences in this sample translate to the same CDR3.

CDR1 and CDR2 from the germline V gene are LNHDA and SQIVND (reference sequence). The CDR3 consists of 13 residues. Healthy donors of bone marrow made up the group. The chain employs TRBV19 and TRBJ2-3; TRBD2 matches 9 bases. The source of this sequence is a man aged 18 to 30 in good health and CMV-seronegative. The sample consisted of PBMCs. CDR3 amino acids: CASGGSGTDTQYF. CDR3 DNA: TGCGCCAGCGGGGGGTCCGGCACAGATACGCAGTATTTT.